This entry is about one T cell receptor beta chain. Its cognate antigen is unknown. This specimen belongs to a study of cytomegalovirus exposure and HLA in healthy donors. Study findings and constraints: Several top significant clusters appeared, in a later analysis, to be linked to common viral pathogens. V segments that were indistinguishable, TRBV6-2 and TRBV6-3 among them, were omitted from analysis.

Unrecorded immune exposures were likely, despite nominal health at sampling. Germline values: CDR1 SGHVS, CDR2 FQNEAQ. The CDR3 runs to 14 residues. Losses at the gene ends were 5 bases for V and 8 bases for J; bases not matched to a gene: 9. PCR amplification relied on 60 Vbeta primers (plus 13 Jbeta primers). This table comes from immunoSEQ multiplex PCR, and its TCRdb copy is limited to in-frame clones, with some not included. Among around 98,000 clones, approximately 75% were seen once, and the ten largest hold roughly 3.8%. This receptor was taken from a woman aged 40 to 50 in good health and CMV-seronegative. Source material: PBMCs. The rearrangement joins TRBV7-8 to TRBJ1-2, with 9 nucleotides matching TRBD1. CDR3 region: CASSRDRVLSGYTF. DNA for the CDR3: TGTGCCAGCAGCCGGGACAGGGTACTCTCGGGCTACACCTTC.